This T cell receptor (beta chain) was sequenced for a study of blood T cells in healthy people across ages. General observations from the study: The study found TCR beta diversity correlated strongly with naive T cell percentage. Possibly confounding the expanded clonotype changes was the fact that donor CMV status was unknown.

The length of the CDR3 is 15 residues. The junction had 6 bases not matched to a gene; V was cut back by 0 bases and J by 9 bases. Germline loops: CDR1 LGHDT, CDR2 YNNKEL (reference sequence). With a J-beta primer mix and a sample-barcoded 5' primer, a second PCR ran about 7 to 11 cycles. TCRdb recomputed calls from the 5' RACE reads with MiXCR, one row per CDR3 protein. Here the sample spans hundreds of thousands of distinct CDR3 sequences, roughly 53% being singletons. Note on this clonotype: Its specificity is unknown.

Sequenced input: blood. V is TRBV3-1 and J is TRBJ2-5; 11 nucleotides match TRBD2. The receptor comes from a man aged 55-75 years in good health. DNA of the CDR3: TGTGCCAGCAGCCAAGAGGCGAGTAGCGGGGGGGCCCAGTACTTC. Translated: CASSQEASSGGAQYF.